These T cell receptor beta chains were read from a single sample in a study of response to subunit inactivated influenza vaccine. TCRdb called the RT-PCR reads again in MiXCR, with one record for every CDR3 protein. This sample has over 150,000 distinct CDR3 sequences; around 9.9% occur once, and the top ten carry about an eighth. Sequencing was performed on non-naive T cells sorted from PBMCs, taken 45 days after vaccination. The receptors derive from a man aged 50-59 years who received an inactivated influenza vaccine. Each CDR3 is given with its conserved first and last residue. D genes are given only for firm matches. Size values are once, few and many counts, or a class for expanded clones, and some rows have none.

d_gene	v_gene	j_gene	abundance	CDR3aa	CDR3nt
NA	TRBV7-2	TRBJ2-5	few	CASSRAQETQYF	TGTGCCAGCAGCCGCGCCCAAGAGACCCAGTACTTC
TRBD2	TRBV6-2/TRBV6-3	TRBJ2-2	NA	CASTILGLAGGKNTGELFF	TGTGCCAGCACCATATTGGGACTAGCGGGAGGAAAGAACACCGGGGAGCTGTTTTTT
NA	TRBV5-1	TRBJ2-1	many	CASSLQVNNEQFF	TGCGCCAGCAGCTTGCAGGTTAACAATGAGCAGTTCTTC
NA	TRBV3-1	TRBJ1-2	few	CASSHDSSGRGYTF	TGTGCCAGCAGCCATGACAGCTCGGGTCGCGGCTACACCTTC
NA	TRBV24-1	TRBJ2-1	NA	CATSVRGAGYNEQFF	TGTGCCACCAGTGTAAGGGGCGCGGGCTACAATGAGCAGTTCTTC
NA	TRBV25-1	TRBJ1-2	many	CASSEQGSYGYTF	TGTGCCAGCAGTGAACAGGGTAGTTATGGCTACACCTTC
NA	TRBV21-1	TRBJ1-5	few	CASTEVAPERWGNQPQHF	TGTGCCAGCACCGAAGTCGCTCCGGAACGTTGGGGCAATCAGCCCCAGCATTTT
NA	TRBV2	TRBJ2-2	NA	CASMRSPNTGELFF	TGTGCCAGCATGCGCAGTCCGAACACCGGGGAGCTGTTTTTT
NA	TRBV6-1	TRBJ1-2	NA	CASTGTGSNYGYTF	TGTGCCAGCACGGGAACGGGGTCCAACTATGGCTACACCTTC
NA	TRBV20-1	TRBJ1-1	NA	CSATPMNTEAFF	TGCAGTGCTACCCCCATGAACACTGAAGCTTTCTTT
NA	TRBV6-1	TRBJ2-3	NA	CASRPGPDTDTQYF	TGTGCCAGCAGACCCGGGCCCGACACAGATACGCAGTATTTT
NA	TRBV5-1	TRBJ1-5	many	CASSLVGGNNQPQHF	TGCGCCAGCAGCTTGGTAGGGGGTAACAATCAGCCCCAGCATTTT
NA	TRBV5-6	TRBJ2-2	few	CASTALSTQGGELFF	TGTGCCAGCACCGCGCTATCCACCCAGGGGGGGGAGCTGTTTTTT
TRBD1	TRBV10-3	TRBJ1-5	NA	CAISGQGNQPQHF	TGTGCCATCAGTGGACAGGGTAATCAGCCCCAGCATTTT
NA	TRBV11-2	TRBJ2-5	NA	CASSQRGSQETQYF	TGTGCCAGCAGCCAGAGGGGCAGTCAAGAGACCCAGTACTTC
NA	TRBV20-1	TRBJ2-2	NA	CSARGGHANTGELFF	TGCAGTGCTAGGGGGGGCCACGCGAACACCGGGGAGCTGTTTTTT
TRBD1	TRBV24-1	TRBJ2-1	few	CATSATGSDEQFF	TGTGCCACCAGTGCGACAGGGTCGGATGAGCAGTTCTTC
NA	TRBV6-5	TRBJ2-6	NA	CASSYSDAGANVLTF	TGTGCCAGCAGTTACTCAGACGCTGGGGCCAACGTCCTGACTTTC
TRBD1	TRBV27	TRBJ1-4	NA	CASSRWTGGKEKLFF	TGTGCCAGCAGTAGATGGACAGGGGGAAAAGAAAAACTGTTTTTT
TRBD2	TRBV6-1	TRBJ2-1	few	CASSRTSGSFNEQFF	TGTGCCAGCAGTAGGACTAGCGGGAGTTTTAATGAGCAGTTCTTC
NA	TRBV4-3	TRBJ2-7	many	CASSQVAGAYEQYF	TGCGCCAGCAGCCAAGTGGCGGGCGCTTACGAGCAGTACTTC
NA	TRBV20-1	TRBJ1-5	NA	CSAVYQENQPQHF	TGCAGTGCTGTGTATCAGGAAAATCAGCCCCAGCATTTT